This paragraph covers one T cell receptor (beta chain) sequence. The antigen it binds to is not known. Base qualities are not at hand, and no much larger clone is one base apart. A MiSeq instrument was used for deep resolution sequencing, which targeted depths ranging from 1 in 1 million up to 1 in 200,000 T cells, with coverage averaging 10x for each clonotype. The immunoSEQ hsTCRB Kit was used to generate TCR beta libraries. Processing in the source paper ran as follows. Data were analyzed with ImmunoSEQ Data Assistant and ImmunoSEQ Analyzer, with V, D and J genes assigned per IMGT definitions. Clonality, with values ranging from 0 to 1, was calculated as one minus the normalized Shannon entropy of productive rearrangement frequencies. Public clonotype analysis was restricted to overrepresented clonotypes comprising at least 0.05% of each patient's repertoire. More than ten repertoires from age-matched healthy donors, obtained from immuneACCESS, served as clonality controls. TCRdb limited this immuneACCESS table to in-frame rearrangements with V and J called. A share of clones is missing; checked studies link under half to unresolved V genes, and the rest is unexplained. V and J calls plus clone size are reproduced from that table; the DNA served to infer D and trimming. The sample table lists tens of thousands of clones, 86% of them with a count of one. The ten largest clones take up 5.4% of the sample.

The data stem from a study of cytotoxic CD8 clonotypes in ibrutinib-treated CLL (dated by TCRdb to the early 2020s). Looking at the study overall: The cohort included some 14 treatment-naive and about a dozen relapsed/refractory patients; some 18 were IGHV unmutated. Of the 90 or so participants in the trial, roughly 26 had longitudinal samples available. Partial responses were observed in approximately 24 patients and complete responses in 2; after a median follow-up of 68 months, remission was maintained in approximately 15 patients and progression was observed in approximately 12. Samples averaged approximately 250,000 productive templates and around 91,000 productive rearrangements. The response samples were drawn at a median of around eleven months into treatment, with a range of roughly 6 to 36 months. Cryopreserved peripheral blood mononuclear cells were collected before treatment, at response, and at either disease progression or sustained remission.

Study-level results and caveats: Public clonotypes were rare and either shrank or stayed stable during treatment, and the rise in clonality at ibrutinib response reflected expansion of private clonotypes. Lymph node repertoires were not examined, and the timing of sampling was not matched between patients in sustained remission and those whose disease progressed. Clonality rose at ibrutinib response, remained stable during sustained remission, and dropped back toward baseline at progression. At baseline, clonality was higher than in age-matched healthy donors and showed a strong correlation with circulating CD8+ T-cell counts.

From the cysteine up to the phenylalanine, the CDR3 has a length of 14 residues. The read is trimmed to its CDR3 DNA, 42 bases read in frame from base 1. The germline V gene yields SNHLY for CDR1 and FYNNEI for CDR2. V is trimmed back by 5 bases and J by 6 bases, and the junction contains 9 bases that no gene match accounts for. For TCR beta library preparation, roughly 2.1 micrograms of genomic DNA was extracted from cryopreserved PBMCs. High-throughput TCR beta sequencing was performed on longitudinal blood samples from CLL patients receiving ibrutinib monotherapy. Patients were enrolled in a phase 2 open-label single-center ibrutinib monotherapy trial.

This clonotype was sampled from a human donor with chronic lymphocytic leukemia. This receptor chain uses TRBV2 and TRBJ1-1; 7 bases in the middle match TRBD1. The material sequenced was PBMCs, taken before ibrutinib treatment. CDR3 protein: CASSPGTDQSEAFF. The base sequence is TGTGCCAGCAGTCCGGGGACAGATCAGTCTGAAGCTTTCTTT.